The 26 T cell receptor beta chains presented below share a single source sample, sequenced in a study of blood T cell repertoires in COVID-19. Only in-frame clones appear in the TCRdb table, and some are missing; sequencing was by immunoSEQ multiplex PCR. The repertoire holds roughly 140,000 clones, 88% seen once, with roughly 2.1% in the top ten. Sequenced input: peripheral blood. The receptors come from a human donor in a cohort sampled during active COVID-19.

The chain carries TRBV2 and TRBJ2-1; D possibly corresponds to TRBD2 (5 bases). V was clipped by 4 bases and J by 2 bases, with 12 bases between them. The CDR3 is made up of 15 amino acids. CDR1 and CDR2 from the germline V gene are SNHLY and FYNNEI. The CDR3 DNA is TGTGCCAGCAGTGGAGAACTCGGGGCCTACAATGAGCAGTTCTTC. The encoded protein is CASSGELGAYNEQFF.

This clone was observed a few times. Written as DNA, the CDR3 is TGTGCCAGCAGACGCTCCCACAGGCAGTTAGAGACCCAGTACTTC. Its protein product is CASRRSHRQLETQYF. The chain combines TRBV11-2 with TRBJ2-5, with D tentatively TRBD1 (5 bases). V was cut by 6 bases and J by 4 bases, with 18 bases left in between. Germline V gene lookup returns CDR1 SGHAT and CDR2 FQNNGV. This CDR3 is built from 15 residues.

J is TRBJ2-5 and V is TRBV4-1; D is perhaps TRBD2 (6 bases). Germline V gene lookup returns CDR1 MGHRA and CDR2 YSYEKL. Trimming stripped 4 bases from V and 5 bases from J, with 17 bases between. The CDR3 runs to 15 residues. As DNA, the CDR3 is TGCGCCAGCAGCCCCCCTGGACGGGCGGGGGAGACCCAGTACTTC. This translates into CASSPPGRAGETQYF.

The V and J genes are TRBV6-2 or TRBV6-3 and TRBJ2-3, with 9 bases that match TRBD2. The germline V gene encodes CDR1 MNHEY and CDR2 SVGEGT. With 5 bases clipped from V and 4 bases from J, the junction kept 10 bases outside the gene matches. CDR3 length: 16 amino acids. DNA of the CDR3: TGTGCCAGCAGTAAATATAGCGGGGGAGCCGCAGATACGCAGTATTTT. This gives the protein CASSKYSGGAADTQYF.

The rearrangement uses TRBV7-2 and TRBJ2-3; 8 positions match TRBD2. V shed 6 bases and J 0 bases; nucleotides not matched to a gene: 8. The CDR3 covers 16 residues. Germline V gene sequence: CDR1 SGHTA, CDR2 FQGNSA. CDR3 residues: CASRQEAGASTDTQYF. CDR3 in DNA: TGTGCCAGCAGGCAAGAAGCGGGAGCTAGCACAGATACGCAGTATTTT.

The chain is built from TRBV4-3 and TRBJ1-1; TRBD1 matches 10 bases. Trimming took 1 base from V and 4 from J; bases not matched to a gene: 9. The germline V gene has CDR1 LGHNA and CDR2 YSLEER. The CDR3 length is 17 residues. CDR3 sequence: CASSQVLDRGFSTEAFF. CDR3 DNA sequence: TGCGCCAGCAGCCAAGTCTTGGACAGGGGGTTTAGCACTGAAGCTTTCTTT.

The rearrangement joins TRBV2 to TRBJ2-2, with 11 bases aligning to TRBD2. There are 17 residues in the CDR3. Germline trimming cut 5 bases from V and 5 bases from J; bases unmatched to any gene: 10. The germline V gene encodes CDR1 SNHLY and CDR2 FYNNEI. For the CDR3, the DNA is TGTGCCAGCAGTCCTCATAGCGGGGGGGCCGGGACCGGGGAGCTGTTTTTT. This codes for CASSPHSGGAGTGELFF. Full variable domain (rest looked up from reference TRBV2 and TRBJ2-2): EPEVTQTPSHQVTQMGQEVILRCVPISNHLYFYWYRQILGQKVEFLVSFYNNEISEKSEIFDDQFSVERPDGSNFTLKIRSTKLEDSAMYFCASSPHSGGAGTGELFFGEGSRLTVL.

The V call is TRBV7-8, the J call TRBJ2-2; 8 nucleotides line up with TRBD2. Germline assignment: CDR1 SGHVS and CDR2 FQNEAQ. The trim removed 2 bases at V and 4 bases at J, leaving 18 bases unmatched. CDR3 length: 20 amino acids. The CDR3 DNA sequence: TGTGCCAGCAGCTTAATACCCCCCGCGGCGGGGGGTTTCGGCACCGGGGAGCTGTTTTTT. Encoded protein: CASSLIPPAAGGFGTGELFF. Looking up the rest from reference TRBV7-8 and TRBJ2-2 gives the full variable domain: GAGVSQSPRYKVAKRGQDVALRCDPISGHVSLFWYQQALGQGPEFLTYFQNEAQLDKSGLPSDRFFAERPEGSVSTLKIQRTQQEDSAVYLCASSLIPPAAGGFGTGELFFGEGSRLTVL.

This clone was seen only once. The chain couples TRBV7-2 to TRBJ1-4; possible D gene TRBD1, 5 bases. The CDR3 is 15 residues long. CDR1 and CDR2 (germline): SGHTA, FQGNSA. Trimming left V 0 bases short and J 8 bases short, with 13 bases between. Written as DNA, the CDR3 is TGTGCCAGCAGCTTAGCAAGGGGATGGGAAGAAAAACTGTTTTTT. Protein sequence: CASSLARGWEEKLFF.

The V and J genes are TRBV19 and TRBJ2-3, with 8 bases that match TRBD2. V shed 5 bases, J shed 1 base, and the junction held 8 bases outside the gene matches. Germline CDR1 LNHDA, CDR2 SQIVND (reference sequence). The CDR3 length is 16 residues. The CDR3: CASSHYATSGTDTQYF. CDR3 nucleotides: TGTGCCAGTAGTCATTACGCGACTAGCGGCACAGATACGCAGTATTTT.

The V and J genes are TRBV2 and TRBJ2-5; the D gene is possibly TRBD2 (6 bases). The CDR3 covers 13 residues. V gave up 5 bases and J gave up 4 bases, with 11 bases separating them. The germline gives CDR1 SNHLY, CDR2 FYNNEI. DNA of the CDR3: TGTGCCAGCAGTCCTGGACTAAGAGAGACCCAGTACTTC. Its protein product is CASSPGLRETQYF. Supplemented by reference TRBV2 and TRBJ2-5, the full variable domain reads EPEVTQTPSHQVTQMGQEVILRCVPISNHLYFYWYRQILGQKVEFLVSFYNNEISEKSEIFDDQFSVERPDGSNFTLKIRSTKLEDSAMYFCASSPGLRETQYFGPGTRLLVL.

The rearrangement joins TRBV18 to TRBJ1-3; no clear D. CDR1 is KGHSH, CDR2 LQKENI, per germline. V was shortened by 3 bases and J by 9 bases, with 12 bases between the two germline ends. This CDR3 is 13 amino acids long. The CDR3 nucleotides are TGTGCCAGCTCACCGGCGGATCGGAGCACCATATATTTT. Residues: CASSPADRSTIYF.

The chain recombines TRBV5-6 with TRBJ2-1, with TRBD2 matching 7 bases. The CDR3 contains 15 residues. V trimming: 4 bases; J trimming: 2 bases; junction bases outside the gene matches: 6. Germline V CDR1 and CDR2: SGHDT, YYEEEE. The CDR3: CASSPKSGAYNEQFF. CDR3 nucleotides: TGTGCCAGCAGCCCCAAAAGCGGGGCCTACAATGAGCAGTTCTTC.

The chain carries TRBV9 and TRBJ2-1; TRBD1 agrees at 7 bases. V lost 4 bases and J lost 2; bases outside the gene matches: 6. Germline loops: CDR1 SGDLS, CDR2 YYNGEE. There are 15 residues in the CDR3. CDR3 region: CASSRTGTTYNEQFF. The CDR3 DNA is TGTGCCAGCAGCCGGACAGGTACGACCTACAATGAGCAGTTCTTC.

The chain has TRBV4-3 and TRBJ2-1, with a tentative D call TRBD2 (6 bases). Germline lookup yields CDR1 LGHNA and CDR2 YSLEER. The CDR3 sequence is 16 residues long. The V gene lost 4 bases and the J gene lost 0 bases, with 13 bases spanning the gap. CDR3 protein: CASSRGSGYSYNEQFF. In nucleotides, the CDR3 is TGCGCCAGCAGCCGAGGTAGCGGATACTCCTACAATGAGCAGTTCTTC.

The CDR3 DNA reads TGTGCCAGCAGTTTCCCTGAGTCGTTTACTAACGTACGAAACACCATATATTTT. It is translated as CASSFPESFTNVRNTIYF. This chain links TRBV27 with TRBJ1-3; D gene unclear. Looked up from germline, CDR1 is MNHEY and CDR2 is SMNVEV (reference sequence). The CDR3 is 18 amino acids. Trimming left V 3 bases short and J 5 bases short, with 23 bases between.

This chain joins TRBV11-2 and TRBJ1-6, with no clear D. Germline lookup yields CDR1 SGHAT and CDR2 FQNNGV. V was trimmed by 2 bases and J by 6 bases, leaving 8 bases between them. The CDR3 loop spans 14 amino acids. The CDR3 sequence is CASSLQDFNSPLHF. The CDR3 nucleotides read TGTGCCAGCAGCTTACAGGATTTTAATTCACCCCTCCACTTT.

This clone has more than one count but fewer than ten. V and J are TRBV6-5 and TRBJ2-7, with D hard to call. The CDR3 has 10 residues. The germline CDR1 and CDR2 sequences are MNHEY and SVGAGI. The ends were cut back, 8 bases at V and 4 bases at J, with 6 bases in the middle. The CDR3 reads CASGRYEQYF. The CDR3 DNA reads TGTGCCAGCGGCAGGTACGAGCAGTACTTC.

The chain has TRBV7-2 and TRBJ2-4; 14 bases map to TRBD2. V lost 5 bases and J lost 0; bases outside the gene matches: 9. Looked up from germline, CDR1 is SGHTA and CDR2 is FQGNSA. The CDR3 is made up of 19 amino acids. CDR3 loop: CASSHNPGLAGAAKNIQYF. The CDR3 DNA reads as TGTGCCAGCAGCCATAACCCGGGACTAGCGGGAGCAGCCAAAAACATTCAGTACTTC.

The chain links TRBV7-8 to TRBJ2-5; a possible D gene is TRBD2 (5 bases). CDR3 length equals 13 residues. CDR1 is SGHVS, CDR2 FQNEAQ, per germline. Trimming pared 3 bases from V and 2 bases from J, leaving 7 bases between. DNA of the CDR3: TGTGCCAGCAGCTTCCGGGGACAAGAGACCCAGTACTTC. It codes for CASSFRGQETQYF.

V usage is TRBV10-2 and J usage is TRBJ2-3, with 7 bases that match TRBD2. CDR3 size: 13 residues. Losses at the gene ends were 8 bases for V and 1 base for J; bases not matched to a gene: 3. The germline CDR1 and CDR2 sequences are WSHSY and SAAADI. The CDR3 region has the DNA TGCGCCAGCGTAGCGGGTGGCACAGATACGCAGTATTTT. It yields the protein CASVAGGTDTQYF.

V usage is TRBV19 and J usage is TRBJ1-1, with D tentatively TRBD1 (5 bases). V dropped 3 bases and J dropped 0 bases, with 8 bases sitting between them. This CDR3 region has 14 residues. In germline, CDR1 is LNHDA, CDR2 SQIVND (reference sequence). The CDR3 DNA reads TGTGCCAGTAGTATCGCGACAGTGAACACTGAAGCTTTCTTT. Amino acid sequence: CASSIATVNTEAFF.

The V and J genes are TRBV5-1 and TRBJ2-1; 9 nucleotides match TRBD2. With 5 bases clipped from V and 5 bases from J, the junction kept 14 bases outside the gene matches. Germline values: CDR1 SGHRS, CDR2 YFSETQ. CDR3 length: 17 residues. DNA of the CDR3: TGCGCCAGCAGTCTTCGGCTTTTGCGGGAGGGGAACAATGAGCAGTTCTTC. It specifies CASSLRLLREGNNEQFF.

This rearrangement joins TRBV6-2 or TRBV6-3 to TRBJ2-7; a possible D gene is TRBD2 (5 bases). The CDR3 is 16 residues long. V was cut by 2 bases and J by 0 bases, with 14 bases left in between. CDR1 and CDR2 from the germline V gene are MNHEY and SVGEGT. Written as DNA, the CDR3 is TGTGCCAGCAGTTACCGTAGGACTGCCCGCTCCTACGAGCAGTACTTC. Its translation: CASSYRRTARSYEQYF.

This clone was observed a handful of times. J is TRBJ1-5 and V is TRBV6-5; D ambiguous. CDR3 length equals 13 residues. Trimming took off 4 bases at V and 2 bases at J, with 6 bases between the two ends. Looked up from germline, CDR1 is MNHEY and CDR2 is SVGAGI. The chain's CDR3 is CASSWGGNQPQHF. CDR3 coding DNA: TGTGCCAGCAGTTGGGGAGGCAATCAGCCCCAGCATTTT.

This clone came up once. The gene calls are TRBV29-1 and TRBJ2-7, with 11 nucleotides matching TRBD1. Per germline, CDR1 SQVTM and CDR2 ANQGSEA. Unmatched junction bases numbered 5, after V lost 6 bases and J lost 4 bases. The CDR3 length is 13 residues. The CDR3 DNA is TGCAGCGTGCGGACAGGGGGCGGTTACGAGCAGTACTTC. Its protein product is CSVRTGGGYEQYF.